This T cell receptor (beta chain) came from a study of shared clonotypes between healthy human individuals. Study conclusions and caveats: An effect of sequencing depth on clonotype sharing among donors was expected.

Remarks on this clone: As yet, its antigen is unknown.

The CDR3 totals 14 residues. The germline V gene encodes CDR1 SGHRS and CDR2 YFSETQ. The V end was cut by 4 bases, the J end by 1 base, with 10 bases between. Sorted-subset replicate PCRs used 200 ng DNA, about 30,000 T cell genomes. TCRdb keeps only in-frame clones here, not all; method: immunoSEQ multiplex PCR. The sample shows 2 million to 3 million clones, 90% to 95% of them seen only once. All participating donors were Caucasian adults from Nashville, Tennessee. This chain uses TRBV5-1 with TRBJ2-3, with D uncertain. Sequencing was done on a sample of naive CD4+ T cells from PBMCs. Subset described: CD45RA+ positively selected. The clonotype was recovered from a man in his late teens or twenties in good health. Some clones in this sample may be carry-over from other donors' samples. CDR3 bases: TGCGCCAGCAGCAGACGGTGGGGCACAGATACGCAGTATTTT. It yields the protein CASSRRWGTDTQYF.